The TCR beta chain described here comes from a study of shared clonotypes between healthy human individuals. Study findings and constraints: Among non-shared clonotypes, generation probabilities were lower than among those shared by all four donors.

Repertoires were generated with immunoSEQ multiplex PCR, while TCRdb's copy carries only in-frame clones and drops some. The sample consists of roughly 2.2 million clones, 80% to 95% of them appearing once. The V end was cut by 4 bases, the J end by 8 bases, with 11 bases between. CDR3 length: 12 residues. Germline loops: CDR1 MDHEN, CDR2 SYDVKM. Notes on this clone: Antigen specificity is unknown.

The source material was naive CD4+ T cells from PBMCs. Noted subset: CD45RA+ positively selected. This TCR derives from a man in his late teens or twenties in good health. Some clones in this sample may be carry-over from other donors' samples. The gene calls are TRBV28 and TRBJ1-2; D not certain. DNA of the CDR3: TGTGCCAGCAGTTCCCCTATTAGGGGCTACACCTTC. It translates to CASSSPIRGYTF.